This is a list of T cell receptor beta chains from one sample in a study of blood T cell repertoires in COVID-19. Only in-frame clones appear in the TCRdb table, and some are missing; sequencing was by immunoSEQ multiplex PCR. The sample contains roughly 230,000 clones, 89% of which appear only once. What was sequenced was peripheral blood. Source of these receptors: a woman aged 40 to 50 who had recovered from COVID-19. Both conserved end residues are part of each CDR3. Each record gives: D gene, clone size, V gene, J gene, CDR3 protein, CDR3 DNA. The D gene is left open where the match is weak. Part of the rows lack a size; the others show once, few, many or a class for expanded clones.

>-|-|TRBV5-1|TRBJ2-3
CASSLGVSGTDTQYF
TGCGCCAGCAGCTTGGGAGTCTCGGGCACAGATACGCAGTATTTT
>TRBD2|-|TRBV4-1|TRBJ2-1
CASSREGLAGGPYNEQFF
TGCGCCAGCAGCCGGGAGGGACTAGCGGGGGGACCCTACAATGAGCAGTTCTTC
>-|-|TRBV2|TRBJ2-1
CASSRIQGYNEQFF
TGTGCCAGCAGTCGTATTCAGGGTTACAATGAGCAGTTCTTC
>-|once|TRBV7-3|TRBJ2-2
CASSSGGDGGELFF
TGTGCCAGCAGCTCCGGCGGGGATGGCGGGGAGCTGTTTTTT
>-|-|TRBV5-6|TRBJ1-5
CASSSPDNYSNQPQHF
TGTGCCAGCAGCTCCCCTGACAATTATAGCAATCAGCCCCAGCATTTT
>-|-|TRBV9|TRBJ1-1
CASSRGNFNTEAFF
TGTGCCAGCAGCCGGGGGAACTTTAACACTGAAGCTTTCTTT
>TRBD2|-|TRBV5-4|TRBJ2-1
CASSRLGSSGFYEQFF
TGTGCCAGCAGTCGGCTGGGGTCTAGCGGCTTTTATGAGCAGTTCTTC
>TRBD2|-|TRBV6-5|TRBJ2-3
CASSYARGSTDTQYF
TGTGCCAGCAGTTACGCGCGGGGGAGCACAGATACGCAGTATTTT
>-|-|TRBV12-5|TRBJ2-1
CASGLIGGDEQFF
TGTGCTAGTGGTTTGATTGGGGGCGATGAGCAGTTCTTC
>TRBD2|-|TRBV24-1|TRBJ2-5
CATGLAGGQQETQYF
TGTGCCACAGGACTAGCGGGGGGTCAACAAGAGACCCAGTACTTC
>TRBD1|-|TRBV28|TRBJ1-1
CASSSPGGRWAENTEAFF
TGTGCCAGCAGTTCCCCAGGGGGGCGGTGGGCCGAGAACACTGAAGCTTTCTTT
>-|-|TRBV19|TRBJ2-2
CASSIAWATGELFF
TGTGCCAGTAGTATAGCCTGGGCCACCGGGGAGCTGTTTTTT
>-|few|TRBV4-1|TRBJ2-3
CASSQVELTDTQYF
TGCGCCAGCAGCCAAGTCGAACTTACAGATACGCAGTATTTT
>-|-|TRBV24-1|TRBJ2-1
CATSDLRTGSSSYNEQFF
TGTGCCACCAGTGATTTGCGTACCGGGAGCAGCTCCTACAATGAGCAGTTCTTC
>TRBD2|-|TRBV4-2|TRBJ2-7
CASSQDPLSGSGGLEQYF
TGTGCCAGCAGCCAAGATCCTTTATCAGGTAGCGGGGGGTTAGAGCAGTACTTC
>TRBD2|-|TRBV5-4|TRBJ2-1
CASSSRLATQFF
TGTGCCAGCAGCTCCAGACTAGCGACACAGTTCTTC
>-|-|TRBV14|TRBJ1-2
CASSPAGFGYTF
TGTGCCAGCAGCCCTGCGGGGTTTGGCTACACCTTC
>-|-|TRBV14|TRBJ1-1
CDAQGYYTEAFF
TGTGACGCACAGGGCTACTACACTGAAGCTTTCTTT
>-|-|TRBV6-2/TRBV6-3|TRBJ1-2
CASSFGTSYGYTF
TGTGCCAGCAGTTTCGGGACATCATACGGCTACACCTTC
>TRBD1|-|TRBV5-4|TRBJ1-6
CASSAIGTGDSPLHF
TGTGCCAGCAGCGCCATCGGGACAGGGGATTCACCCCTCCACTTT
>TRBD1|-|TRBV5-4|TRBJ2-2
CASSLWGQGTGELFF
TGTGCCAGCAGCTTGTGGGGACAGGGGACCGGGGAGCTGTTTTTT
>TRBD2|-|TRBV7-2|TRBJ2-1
CASSLESSGNEQFF
TGTGCCAGCAGCTTAGAGTCTAGCGGAAATGAGCAGTTCTTC
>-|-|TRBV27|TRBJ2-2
CASSLSFGNTGELFF
TGTGCCAGCAGTTTATCTTTCGGGAACACCGGGGAGCTGTTTTTT
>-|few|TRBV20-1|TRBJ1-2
CSFHSGVGYTF
TGCAGTTTTCATTCGGGTGTTGGCTACACCTTC
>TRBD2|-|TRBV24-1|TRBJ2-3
CATSDLGSGRTDTQYF
TGTGCCACCAGTGATTTAGGTAGCGGGAGAACAGATACGCAGTATTTT
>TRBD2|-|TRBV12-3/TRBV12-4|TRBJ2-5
CASPPAGETQYF
TGTGCCAGCCCCCCAGCGGGGGAGACCCAGTACTTC
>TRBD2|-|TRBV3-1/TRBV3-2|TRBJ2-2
CASSLAGGAGELFF
TGTGCCAGCAGCCTGGCGGGAGGGGCCGGGGAGCTGTTTTTT
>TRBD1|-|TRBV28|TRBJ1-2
CASSSGQNYGYTF
TGTGCCAGCAGTTCGGGACAGAACTATGGCTACACCTTC
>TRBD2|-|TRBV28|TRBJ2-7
CASSLGRSGGAYEQYF
TGTGCCAGCAGTTTAGGTCGTAGCGGGGGGGCCTACGAGCAGTACTTC
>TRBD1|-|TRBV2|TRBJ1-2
CASSEDRGGYGYTF
TGTGCCAGCAGTGAGGACAGGGGAGGATATGGCTACACCTTC
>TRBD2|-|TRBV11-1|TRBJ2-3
CASSLRLAGGKDTQYF
TGTGCCAGCAGCTTAAGACTAGCGGGGGGAAAAGATACGCAGTATTTT
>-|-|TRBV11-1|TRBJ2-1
CASSPRVGRAYNEQFF
TGTGCCAGCAGCCCCCGCGTAGGGAGAGCTTACAATGAGCAGTTCTTC
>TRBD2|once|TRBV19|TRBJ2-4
CASSIRLAGAKNIQYF
TGTGCCAGTAGTATACGGCTAGCGGGAGCCAAAAACATTCAGTACTTC
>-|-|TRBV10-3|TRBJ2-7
CAISGGREPYEQYF
TGTGCCATCAGTGGGGGCAGGGAACCCTACGAGCAGTACTTC
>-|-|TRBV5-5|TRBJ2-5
CASSLAERHQETQYF
TGTGCCAGCAGCTTGGCGGAGAGACACCAAGAGACCCAGTACTTC
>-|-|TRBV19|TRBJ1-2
CASRGFYGYTF
TGTGCCAGCAGGGGTTTCTATGGCTACACCTTC
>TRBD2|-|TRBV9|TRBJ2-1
CASSVGPTSGGAYNEQFF
TGTGCCAGCAGCGTAGGTCCAACTAGCGGGGGGGCGTACAATGAGCAGTTCTTC